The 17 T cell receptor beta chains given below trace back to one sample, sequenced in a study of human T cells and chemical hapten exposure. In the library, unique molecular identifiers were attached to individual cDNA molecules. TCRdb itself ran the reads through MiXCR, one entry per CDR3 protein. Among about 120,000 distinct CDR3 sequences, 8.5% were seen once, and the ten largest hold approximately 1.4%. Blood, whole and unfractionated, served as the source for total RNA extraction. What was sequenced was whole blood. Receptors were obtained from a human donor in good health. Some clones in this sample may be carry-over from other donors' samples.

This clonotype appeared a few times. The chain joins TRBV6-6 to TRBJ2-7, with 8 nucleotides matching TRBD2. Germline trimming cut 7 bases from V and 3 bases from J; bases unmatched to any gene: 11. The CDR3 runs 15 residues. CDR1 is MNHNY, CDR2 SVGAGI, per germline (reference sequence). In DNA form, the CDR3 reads TGTGCCAGCACCCCCATCGGGGGGGCGATCTACGAGCAGTACTTC. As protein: CASTPIGGAIYEQYF.

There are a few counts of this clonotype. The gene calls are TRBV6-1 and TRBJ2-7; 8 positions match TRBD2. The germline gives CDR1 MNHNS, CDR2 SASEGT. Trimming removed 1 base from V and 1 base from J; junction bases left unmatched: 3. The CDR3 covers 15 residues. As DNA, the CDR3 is TGTGCCAGCAGTGAAGTGAGCGGGAGATCCTACGAGCAGTACTTC. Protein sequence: CASSEVSGRSYEQYF.

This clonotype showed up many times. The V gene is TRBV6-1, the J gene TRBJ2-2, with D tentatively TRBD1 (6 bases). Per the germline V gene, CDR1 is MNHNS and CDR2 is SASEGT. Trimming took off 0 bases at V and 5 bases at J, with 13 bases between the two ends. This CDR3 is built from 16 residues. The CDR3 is CASSEAPGHRTGELFF. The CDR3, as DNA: TGTGCCAGCAGTGAAGCCCCGGGACACCGAACCGGGGAGCTGTTTTTT.

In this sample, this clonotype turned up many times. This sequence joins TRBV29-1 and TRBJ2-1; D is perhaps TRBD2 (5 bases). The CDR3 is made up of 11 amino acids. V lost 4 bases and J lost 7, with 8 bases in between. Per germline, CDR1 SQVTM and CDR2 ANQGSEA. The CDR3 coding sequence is TGCAGCGTTGTAGGCGGGAATGAGCAGTTCTTC. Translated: CSVVGGNEQFF.

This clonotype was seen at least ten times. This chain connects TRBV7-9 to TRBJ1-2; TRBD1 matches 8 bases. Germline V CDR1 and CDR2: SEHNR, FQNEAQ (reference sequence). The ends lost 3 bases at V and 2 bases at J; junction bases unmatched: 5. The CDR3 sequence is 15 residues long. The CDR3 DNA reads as TGTGCCAGCAGCTTGCCGGGACAGGAGAACTATGGCTACACCTTC. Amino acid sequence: CASSLPGQENYGYTF.

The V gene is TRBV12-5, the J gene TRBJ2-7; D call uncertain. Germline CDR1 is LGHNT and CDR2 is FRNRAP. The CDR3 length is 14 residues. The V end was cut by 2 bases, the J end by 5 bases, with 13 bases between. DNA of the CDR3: TGTGCTAGTGGTTTGCTAGGGCAGATCGACGAGCAGTACTTC. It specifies CASGLLGQIDEQYF.

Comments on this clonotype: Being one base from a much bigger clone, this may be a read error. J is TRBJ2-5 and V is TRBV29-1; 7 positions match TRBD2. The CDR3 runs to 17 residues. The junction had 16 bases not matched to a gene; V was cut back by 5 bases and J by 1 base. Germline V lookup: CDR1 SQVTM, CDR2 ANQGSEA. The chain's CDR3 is CSVPLNVAGRVQETQYF. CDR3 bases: TGCAGCGTTCCCCTAAACGTAGCGGGCCGAGTCCAAGAGACCCAGTACTTC.

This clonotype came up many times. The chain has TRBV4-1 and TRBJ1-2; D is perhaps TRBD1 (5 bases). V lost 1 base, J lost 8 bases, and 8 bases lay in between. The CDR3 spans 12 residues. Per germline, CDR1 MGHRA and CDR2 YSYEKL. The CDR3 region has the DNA TGCGCCAGCAGCCAAGCCGGGGGGGGCTACACCTTC. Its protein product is CASSQAGGGYTF.

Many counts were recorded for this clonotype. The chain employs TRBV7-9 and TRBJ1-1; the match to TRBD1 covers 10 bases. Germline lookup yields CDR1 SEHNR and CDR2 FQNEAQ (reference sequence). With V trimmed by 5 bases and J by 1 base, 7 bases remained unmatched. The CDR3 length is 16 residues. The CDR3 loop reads CASSLRTGGRNTEAFF. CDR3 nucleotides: TGTGCCAGCAGCCTCCGGACAGGGGGGAGGAACACTGAAGCTTTCTTT.

The CDR3 here is CASSLLPGQGTGELFF. The DNA for the CDR3 is TGTGCCAGCAGCTTATTACCGGGACAGGGCACCGGGGAGCTGTTTTTT. V usage is TRBV11-1 and J usage is TRBJ2-2; 9 bases map to TRBD1. Trimming cost V 2 bases and J 4 bases; bases outside gene matches: 5. CDR1 is SGHAT and CDR2 is FQDESV in the germline V gene (reference sequence). The CDR3 is 16 residues long.

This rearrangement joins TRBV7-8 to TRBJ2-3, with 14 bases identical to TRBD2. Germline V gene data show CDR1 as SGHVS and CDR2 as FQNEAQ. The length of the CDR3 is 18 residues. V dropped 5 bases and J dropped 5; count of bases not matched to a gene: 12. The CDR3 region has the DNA TGTGCCAGCAGCCTACAGGCAGGACTAGCGGGGGGTGTAGATACGCAGTATTTT. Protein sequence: CASSLQAGLAGGVDTQYF. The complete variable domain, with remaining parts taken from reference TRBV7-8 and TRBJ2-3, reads GAGVSQSPRYKVAKRGQDVALRCDPISGHVSLFWYQQALGQGPEFLTYFQNEAQLDKSGLPSDRFFAERPEGSVSTLKIQRTQQEDSAVYLCASSLQAGLAGGVDTQYFGPGTRLTVL.

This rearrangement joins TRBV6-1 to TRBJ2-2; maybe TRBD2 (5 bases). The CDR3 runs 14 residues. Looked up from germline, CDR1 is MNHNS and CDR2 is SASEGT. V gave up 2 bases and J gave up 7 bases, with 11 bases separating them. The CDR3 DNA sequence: TGTGCCAGCAGTGAACTCCGTCGGGACGGGGAGCTGTTTTTT. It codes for CASSELRRDGELFF.

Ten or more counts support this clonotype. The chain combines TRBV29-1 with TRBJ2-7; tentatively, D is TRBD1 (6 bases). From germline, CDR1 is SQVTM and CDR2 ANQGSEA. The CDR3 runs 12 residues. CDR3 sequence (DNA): TGCAGTGTCGTCGGACAGTCCTACGAGCAGTACTTC. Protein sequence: CSVVGQSYEQYF.

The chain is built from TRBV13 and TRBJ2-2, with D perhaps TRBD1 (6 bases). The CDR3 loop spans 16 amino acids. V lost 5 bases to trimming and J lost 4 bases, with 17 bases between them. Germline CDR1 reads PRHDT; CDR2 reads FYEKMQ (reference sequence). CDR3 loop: CASSLQSTGITGELFF. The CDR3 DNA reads TGTGCCAGCAGCCTCCAGTCTACAGGGATCACCGGGGAGCTGTTTTTT.

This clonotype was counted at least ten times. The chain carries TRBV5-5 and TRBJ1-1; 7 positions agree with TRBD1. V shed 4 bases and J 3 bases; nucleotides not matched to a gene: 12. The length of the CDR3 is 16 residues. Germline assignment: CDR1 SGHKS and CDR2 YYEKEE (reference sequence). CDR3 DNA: TGTGCCAGCAGCCCCGCGACAGGGACCATGGACACTGAAGCTTTCTTT. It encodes CASSPATGTMDTEAFF.

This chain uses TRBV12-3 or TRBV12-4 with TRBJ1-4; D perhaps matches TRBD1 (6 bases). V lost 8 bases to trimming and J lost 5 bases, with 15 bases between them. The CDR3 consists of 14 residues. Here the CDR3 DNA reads TGTGCCAGCCGTAGGACAGAGACGAATGAAAAACTGTTTTTT. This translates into CASRRTETNEKLFF.

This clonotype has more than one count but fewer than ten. Here the CDR3 reads CASSPSPGVSEKLFF. CDR3 in DNA: TGTGCCAGCAGCCCTAGTCCGGGAGTGTCTGAAAAACTGTTTTTT. J is TRBJ1-4 and V is TRBV3-1; no reliable D call. Germline-derived CDR1 and CDR2 are LGHDT and YNNKEL (reference sequence). Trimming shortened V by 4 bases and J by 7 bases, and 16 bases separated the two germline ends. CDR3 length: 15 residues.